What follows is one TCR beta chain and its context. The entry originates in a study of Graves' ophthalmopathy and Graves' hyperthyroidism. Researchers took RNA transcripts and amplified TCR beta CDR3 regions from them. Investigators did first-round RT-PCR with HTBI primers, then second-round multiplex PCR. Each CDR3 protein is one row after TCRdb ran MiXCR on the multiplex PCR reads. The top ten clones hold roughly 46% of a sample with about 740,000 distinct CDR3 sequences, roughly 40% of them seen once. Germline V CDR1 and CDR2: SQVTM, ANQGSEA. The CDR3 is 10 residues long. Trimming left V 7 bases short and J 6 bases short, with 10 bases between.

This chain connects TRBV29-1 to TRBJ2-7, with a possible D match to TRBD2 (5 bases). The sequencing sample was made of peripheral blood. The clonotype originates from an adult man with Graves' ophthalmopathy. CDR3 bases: TGCAGCGGGAGGTCTGGCGAGCAGTACTTC. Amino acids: CSGRSGEQYF.